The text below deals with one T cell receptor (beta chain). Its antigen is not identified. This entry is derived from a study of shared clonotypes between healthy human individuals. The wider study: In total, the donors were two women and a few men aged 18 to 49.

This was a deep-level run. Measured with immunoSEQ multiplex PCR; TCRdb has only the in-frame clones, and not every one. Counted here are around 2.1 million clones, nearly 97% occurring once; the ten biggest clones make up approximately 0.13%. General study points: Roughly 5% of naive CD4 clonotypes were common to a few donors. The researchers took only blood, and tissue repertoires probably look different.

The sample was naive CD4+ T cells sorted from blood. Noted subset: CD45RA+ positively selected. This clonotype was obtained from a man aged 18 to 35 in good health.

This CDR3 is CASSRTVTEAFF. CDR3 coding DNA: TGTGCCAGCAGCCGGACAGTCACTGAAGCTTTCTTT. The chain links TRBV7-9 to TRBJ1-1; D perhaps matches TRBD1 (6 bases). Germline V gene sequence: CDR1 SEHNR, CDR2 FQNEAQ (reference sequence). The ends were cut back, 5 bases at V and 4 bases at J, with 8 bases in the middle. This CDR3 region has 12 residues.